A single sample gave rise to the 29 T cell receptor beta chains below, sequenced in a study of T cell repertoires in cytomegalovirus infection. TCRdb re-called the reads with MiXCR, one entry per CDR3 protein. This sample carries approximately 160,000 distinct CDR3 sequences, 17% of them seen once, and the ten largest clones take around 20%. The specimen sequenced was CD8+ T cells from PBMCs. The receptors derive from a human donor in good health (CMV status not recorded). Some clones in this sample may be carry-over from other donors' samples.

This chain joins TRBV7-2 and TRBJ2-7, with a tentative D call TRBD1 (5 bases). Trimming shortened V by 8 bases and J by 5 bases, and 22 bases separated the two germline ends. From germline, CDR1 is SGHTA and CDR2 FQGNSA. The CDR3 length is 15 residues. CDR3 sequence: CASAVLGLVDDEQYF. DNA of the CDR3: TGTGCCAGCGCAGTACTGGGGCTAGTGGATGACGAGCAGTACTTC.

As regards this clonotype: The junction differs from germline at one of its ends, possibly a read error. The CDR3 is CAISLTPSGESYEQYF. The DNA of the CDR3 is TGTGCCATCAGCTTAACCCCCTCTGGGGAGTCCTACGAGCAGTACTTC. The rearrangement uses TRBV7-2 and TRBJ2-7, with D perhaps matching TRBD2 (5 bases). This CDR3 is built from 16 residues. Germline CDR1 is SGHTA and CDR2 is FQGNSA.

This rearrangement joins TRBV7-6 to TRBJ2-1; the D is unclear. This CDR3 is built from 17 residues. Deletions cut 7 bases from V and 8 bases from J, with 27 bases between. The germline V gene encodes CDR1 SGHVS and CDR2 FNYEAQ. The CDR3 loop reads CASNSRRQLSHGDEQFF. As DNA, the CDR3 is TGTGCCAGCAACTCGAGGCGCCAACTATCTCATGGCGATGAGCAGTTCTTC.

This clonotype occurred a few times. The chain has TRBV5-5 and TRBJ1-6; possible D gene TRBD1, 6 bases. CDR3 length equals 16 residues. Trimming cost V 6 bases and J 0 bases, with 13 bases left between them. Germline V gene lookup returns CDR1 SGHKS and CDR2 YYEKEE (reference sequence). CDR3 nucleotides: TGTGCCAGCACCCTGGACAGCTTCTCCTATAATTCACCCCTCCACTTT. Its translation is CASTLDSFSYNSPLHF.

This chain links TRBV19 with TRBJ1-1; tentative D call: TRBD1 (5 bases). The V gene lost 8 bases and the J gene lost 6 bases, with 10 bases spanning the gap. This CDR3 is built from 11 residues. CDR1 is LNHDA and CDR2 is SQIVND in the germline V gene (reference sequence). For the CDR3, the DNA is TGTGCCAGTGCCTCAGGGCCTGAAGCTTTCTTT. Protein product: CASASGPEAFF.

CDR3 DNA sequence: TGCGCCAGCAGCCGCAGTAGCGGGGCAAACACCGGGGAGCTGTTTTTT. This gives the protein CASSRSSGANTGELFF. V and J are TRBV4-3 and TRBJ2-2, with 8 bases fitting TRBD2. Trimming at V came to 4 bases and at J to 2 bases, leaving 6 bases not matched to a gene. Germline V lookup: CDR1 LGHNA, CDR2 YSLEER. The CDR3 spans 16 residues.

V gene TRBV28 combines with J gene TRBJ2-6; D might be TRBD1 (6 bases). CDR1 is MDHEN, CDR2 SYDVKM, per germline. This CDR3 is built from 12 residues. V lost 7 bases to trimming and J lost 8 bases, with 9 bases between them. This CDR3 reads CASTQGTNVLTF. The DNA for the CDR3 is TGTGCCAGCACCCAGGGGACCAACGTCCTGACTTTC.

In its sample, this clonotype was seen a few times. This chain joins TRBV7-9 and TRBJ2-7; D is unresolved. V shed 0 bases and J shed 3 bases, with 9 bases lying between them. The germline V gene encodes CDR1 SEHNR and CDR2 FQNEAQ (reference sequence). This CDR3 has 14 amino acids. CDR3 residues: CASSLATENYEQYF. In DNA, the CDR3 is TGTGCCAGCAGCTTAGCCACCGAGAACTACGAGCAGTACTTC.

The chain uses TRBV6-2 or TRBV6-3 and TRBJ2-2; TRBD2 agrees at 8 bases. J was trimmed by 0 bases and V by 6 bases; bases with no gene match: 6. The CDR3 is 16 residues long. The germline gives CDR1 MNHEY, CDR2 SVGEGT. Here the CDR3 DNA reads TGTGCCAGCAGCTTGTTCGGGGGGGCGAACACCGGGGAGCTGTTTTTT. This translates into CASSLFGGANTGELFF.

This clonotype has a handful of counts. This sequence joins TRBV7-9 and TRBJ1-1; D unresolved. Germline CDR1 and CDR2: SEHNR and FQNEAQ (reference sequence). With 1 base removed from V and 3 bases from J, the gap between germline ends came to 3 bases. CDR3 length equals 12 residues. This chain's CDR3 is CASSLVDTEAFF. The DNA for the CDR3 is TGTGCCAGCAGCTTAGTAGACACTGAAGCTTTCTTT.

The chain is built from TRBV27 and TRBJ2-1; possible D gene TRBD2, 7 bases. The CDR3 has 14 amino acids. Trimming took off 5 bases at V and 4 bases at J, with 12 bases between the two ends. Germline CDR1 MNHEY, CDR2 SMNVEV (reference sequence). The CDR3 spells CASSTGGPYNEQFF. The CDR3 DNA sequence: TGTGCCAGCAGTACCGGGGGGCCGTACAATGAGCAGTTCTTC.

The J gene is TRBJ2-1, the V gene TRBV20-1; 8 bases map to TRBD2. Looked up from germline, CDR1 is DFQATT and CDR2 is SNEGSKA (reference sequence). CDR3 size: 14 residues. The V gene end was trimmed by 2 bases and the J gene end by 6 bases; junction bases not matched to a gene: 6. The CDR3 protein is CSARSGGRGNEQFF. CDR3 sequence (DNA): TGCAGTGCTAGAAGCGGGGGTAGGGGCAATGAGCAGTTCTTC.

V gene TRBV6-2 or TRBV6-3 combines with J gene TRBJ1-1; D not resolved. From germline, CDR1 is MNHEY and CDR2 SVGEGT. The CDR3 runs to 17 residues. V lost 0 bases to trimming and J lost 4 bases, with 18 bases between them. CDR3 residues: CASSYSSEGMSGTEAFF. DNA of the CDR3: TGTGCCAGCAGTTACTCGTCGGAGGGTATGTCTGGCACTGAAGCTTTCTTT.

This clonotype was counted between two and nine times. The chain employs TRBV6-2 or TRBV6-3 and TRBJ2-1; D not certain. V gave up 7 bases and J gave up 5 bases, with 12 bases separating them. This CDR3 has 13 residues. Germline CDR1 is MNHEY and CDR2 is SVGEGT. The DNA of the CDR3 is TGTGCCAGCATTGCGGACGGAAACAATGAGCAGTTCTTC. Its protein product is CASIADGNNEQFF.

The V call is TRBV29-1, the J call TRBJ2-7, with D tentatively TRBD1 (5 bases). Trimming took off 5 bases at V and 0 bases at J, with 11 bases between the two ends. This CDR3 region has 13 residues. CDR1 and CDR2 (germline): SQVTM, ANQGSEA. CDR3 bases: TGCAGCGTTCTCCCAGGGATCTCCTACGAGCAGTACTTC. This translates into CSVLPGISYEQYF.

This chain connects TRBV7-6 to TRBJ2-1; unclear D gene. The V end was cut by 5 bases, the J end by 4 bases, with 9 bases between. The length of the CDR3 is 13 residues. Germline V gives CDR1 SGHVS, CDR2 FNYEAQ. The DNA of the CDR3 is TGTGCCAGCAGCCACCGAGAGTACAATGAGCAGTTCTTC. It yields the protein CASSHREYNEQFF.

The chain recombines TRBV12-3 or TRBV12-4 with TRBJ2-1; D might be TRBD1 (5 bases). This CDR3 spans 14 amino acids. Trimming pared 3 bases from V and 7 bases from J, leaving 13 bases between. The CDR3 here is CASSLQAGWNEQFF. In DNA form, the CDR3 reads TGTGCCAGCAGTTTGCAGGCAGGGTGGAATGAGCAGTTCTTC.

Only a few counts were recorded for this clonotype. The chain combines TRBV6-6 with TRBJ2-7, with TRBD2 matching 8 bases. The CDR3 consists of 15 residues. CDR1 and CDR2 (germline): MNHNY, SVGAGI (reference sequence). V dropped 7 bases and J dropped 0; count of bases not matched to a gene: 8. The CDR3 spells CASTQAGDPSYEQYF. The CDR3 DNA is TGTGCCAGCACCCAAGCGGGAGACCCCTCCTACGAGCAGTACTTC.

This clonotype occurred a few times. The J gene is TRBJ2-7, the V gene TRBV27; D might be TRBD1 (6 bases). The CDR3 totals 14 residues. The V gene lost 5 bases and the J gene lost 5 bases, with 16 bases spanning the gap. The germline CDR1 and CDR2 sequences are MNHEY and SMNVEV (reference sequence). CDR3 sequence (DNA): TGTGCCAGCAGTCTCGGGACACTTTTTAACGAGCAGTACTTC. It codes for CASSLGTLFNEQYF.

There are a few counts of this clonotype. The rearrangement uses TRBV19 and TRBJ1-1; no firm D call. CDR1 and CDR2 (germline): LNHDA, SQIVND (reference sequence). The CDR3 length is 13 residues. V lost 4 bases, J lost 0 bases, and 6 bases lay in between. Here the CDR3 reads CASSTNLNTEAFF. The DNA of the CDR3 is TGTGCCAGTAGTACAAACCTGAACACTGAAGCTTTCTTT.

This clonotype was observed at least ten times. J is TRBJ2-2 and V is TRBV6-5; perhaps TRBD2 as D (5 bases). The germline CDR1 and CDR2 sequences are MNHEY and SVGAGI. V was pared by 6 bases and J by 5 bases, with 13 bases between. The CDR3 covers 14 residues. This chain's CDR3 is CASRPSGETGELFF. Written as DNA, the CDR3 is TGTGCCAGCAGGCCCTCCGGGGAAACCGGGGAGCTGTTTTTT.

This clonotype was seen a few times. The chain employs TRBV6-1 and TRBJ2-3, with D uncertain. Deletions cut 6 bases from V and 3 bases from J, with 10 bases between. The CDR3 extends over 13 amino acids. Germline V gives CDR1 MNHNS, CDR2 SASEGT. In DNA form, the CDR3 reads TGTGCCAGCAGCGACCAGAGGACAGATACGCAGTATTTT. Its protein is CASSDQRTDTQYF.

This clonotype turned up a few times. The V call is TRBV29-1, the J call TRBJ2-1, with TRBD2 matching 13 bases. CDR3 length equals 14 residues. Germline assignment: CDR1 SQVTM and CDR2 ANQGSEA. J was trimmed by 4 bases and V by 4 bases; bases with no gene match: 1. CDR3 loop: CSVGLAGGYNEQFF. The CDR3 DNA is TGCAGCGTTGGACTAGCGGGGGGTTACAATGAGCAGTTCTTC.

The chain links TRBV7-6 to TRBJ1-4; no definite D call. V lost 5 bases, J lost 0 bases, and 13 bases lay in between. The CDR3 has 16 residues. The V gene's germline CDR1 is SGHVS and CDR2 FNYEAQ. The CDR3 sequence: CASSLYHLATNEKLFF. The CDR3 DNA follows: TGTGCCAGCAGCCTCTACCACCTTGCAACTAATGAAAAACTGTTTTTT.

This clonotype was seen a few times. Just one base apart from a much larger clone, this may be a read error. This rearrangement joins TRBV20-1 to TRBJ2-5, with a tentative D call TRBD1 (5 bases). The CDR3 sequence is 12 residues long. V dropped 7 bases and J dropped 6 bases, with 15 bases sitting between them. Germline CDR1 reads DFQATT; CDR2 reads SNEGSKA (reference sequence). DNA of the CDR3: TGCAGTGGGTGGCCAGGGCGGAAGACCCAGTACTTC. Translation gives CSGWPGRKTQYF.

This clonotype has only a few counts. The chain is built from TRBV5-4 and TRBJ2-3, with D uncertain. The germline CDR1 and CDR2 sequences are SGHNT and YYREEE (reference sequence). The CDR3 totals 13 residues. Trimming took 3 bases from V and 3 from J, leaving 8 bases between them. The CDR3 reads CASSWKITDTQYF. In DNA form, the CDR3 reads TGTGCCAGCAGCTGGAAGATTACAGATACGCAGTATTTT.

The chain couples TRBV20-1 to TRBJ1-6, with D perhaps TRBD1 (6 bases). Germline assignment: CDR1 DFQATT and CDR2 SNEGSKA (reference sequence). The CDR3 is 14 amino acids. V lost 4 bases and J 9 bases, leaving 16 bases between the germline ends. CDR3 in DNA: TGCAGTGCTACCCGACAGGAGGTCACTTCACCCCTCCACTTT. Translated: CSATRQEVTSPLHF.

J is TRBJ2-2 and V is TRBV28; unclear D gene. Trimming stripped 6 bases from V and 9 bases from J, with 17 bases between. The CDR3 runs 14 residues. Germline V gene sequence: CDR1 MDHEN, CDR2 SYDVKM. The CDR3 is CASSLSGLSRELFF. In nucleotides, the CDR3 is TGTGCCAGCAGCCTCTCAGGCCTAAGCAGGGAGCTGTTTTTT.

This chain uses TRBV11-2 with TRBJ2-5, with D possibly TRBD1 on 5 matching bases. CDR1 is SGHAT and CDR2 is FQNNGV in the germline V gene. The CDR3 totals 17 residues. Between the trimmed V and J ends, which lost 4 bases and 5 bases, there was a span of 23 bases. CDR3 DNA sequence: TGTGCCAGCAGCTCTAGACCCCACACAAGGGGCCGGGAGACCCAGTACTTC. It specifies CASSSRPHTRGRETQYF.